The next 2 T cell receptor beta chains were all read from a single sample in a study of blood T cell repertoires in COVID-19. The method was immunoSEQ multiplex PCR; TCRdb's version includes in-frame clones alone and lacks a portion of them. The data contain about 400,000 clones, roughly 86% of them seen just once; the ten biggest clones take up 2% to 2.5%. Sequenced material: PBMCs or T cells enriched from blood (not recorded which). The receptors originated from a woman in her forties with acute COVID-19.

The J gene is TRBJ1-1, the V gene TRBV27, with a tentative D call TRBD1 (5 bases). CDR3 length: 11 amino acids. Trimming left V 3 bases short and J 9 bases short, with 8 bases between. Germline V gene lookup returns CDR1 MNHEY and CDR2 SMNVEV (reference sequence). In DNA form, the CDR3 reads TGTGCCAGCAGTTTGGCAGGGAAAGCTTTCTTT. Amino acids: CASSLAGKAFF.

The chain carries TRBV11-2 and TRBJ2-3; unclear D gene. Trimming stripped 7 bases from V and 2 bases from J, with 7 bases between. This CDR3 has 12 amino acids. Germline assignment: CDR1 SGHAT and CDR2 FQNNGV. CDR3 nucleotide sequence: TGTGCCAGCAAACAGTTCACAGATACGCAGTATTTT. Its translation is CASKQFTDTQYF. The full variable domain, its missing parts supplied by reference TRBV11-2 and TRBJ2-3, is EAGVAQSPRYKIIEKRQSVAFWCNPISGHATLYWYQQILGQGPKLLIQFQNNGVVDDSQLPKDRFSAERLKGVDSTLKIQPAKLEDSAVYLCASKQFTDTQYFGPGTRLTVL.